Below are 18 T cell receptor beta chains sequenced from a single sample in a study of tissue T cells after allogeneic stem cell transplantation. The method was immunoSEQ multiplex PCR; TCRdb's version includes in-frame clones alone and lacks a portion of them. The sample yields about 500 clones, approximately 49% seen once. Time point here: mouse harvest day 14 after allogeneic transplant. Tail vein injection delivered 10^7 T-cell-depleted bone marrow cells and 10^6 splenic CD5+ T cells. Input material: blood. Source of these receptors: a female BALB/c mouse given C57BL/6 T cells with graft-versus-host disease after an allogeneic hematopoietic cell transplant.

About this clone: Each gene name is a mouse one. From the germline J gene comes the end of the CDR3, since the read stops 1 residue before it. The chain uses TRBV26 and TRBJ1-2; TRBD1 is a possible D gene (5 bases). This CDR3 spans 13 amino acids. Germline assignment: CDR1 KGHPV and CDR2 FQNQEV (reference sequence). V lost 2 bases and J 2 bases, leaving 6 bases between the germline ends. This chain's CDR3 is CASSLGGNSDYTF. CDR3 bases read: TGTGCCAGCAGTCTGGGGGGGAACTCCGACTACACC.

This clone was observed a handful of times. Gene names denote mouse genes. Sequencing ends 1 residue short of the CDR3 end; the germline J gene provides the rest. The chain employs TRBV12-2 and TRBJ2-1, with 7 bases identical to TRBD1. The CDR3 is 14 amino acids. Losses at the gene ends were 4 bases for V and 3 bases for J; bases not matched to a gene: 5. Germline CDR1 is SGHLS and CDR2 is HYDKME. Incomplete CDR3 DNA: TGTGCCAGCTCCTCGACAGGGCGCTATGCTGAGCAGTTC. Encoded protein: CASSSTGRYAEQF. The full CDR3 sequence reads CASSSTGRYAEQFF.

Note on this clone: Gene names denote mouse genes. The read halts 1 residue ahead of the CDR3 end, with the missing end drawn from the germline J gene. The genes are TRBV29 and TRBJ2-2; D may match TRBD1 or TRBD2 (6 bases each). Trimming stripped 2 bases from V and 3 bases from J, with 7 bases between. The CDR3 covers 14 residues. The V gene's germline CDR1 is MSHET and CDR2 SYDVDS. The covered CDR3 bases are TGTGCTAGCAGTTTAGGGGGCGACACCGGGCAGCTCTAC. Protein product: CASSLGGDTGQLY. The entire CDR3 protein is CASSLGGDTGQLYF.

As to this clone: Gene names refer to mouse genes. The CDR3 is cut off 1 residue early in the read; its end comes from the germline J gene. The chain links TRBV13-3 to TRBJ2-4; tentative D call: TRBD1 (6 bases). The CDR3 has 16 residues. In germline, CDR1 is NNHDY, CDR2 SYVADS. V was shortened by 1 base and J by 0 bases, with 12 bases between the two germline ends. The part of the CDR3 DNA that was read is TGTGCCAGCAGTGATCCTACAGGGTATAGTCAAAACACCTTGTAC. It encodes CASSDPTGYSQNTLY. The CDR3 reads in full as CASSDPTGYSQNTLYF.

With regard to this clone: All gene names here are mouse names. The CDR3 end falls 1 residue outside the read, so it is completed with the germline J gene. V is TRBV12-1 and J is TRBJ2-1, with D perhaps TRBD1 (6 bases). Germline V gene data show CDR1 as SGHSN and CDR2 as HYEKVE. CDR3 length: 14 residues. Trimming shortened V by 2 bases and J by 4 bases, and 11 bases separated the two germline ends. CDR3 in amino acids: CASSPPGQYAEQFF. The sequenced part of the CDR3 DNA is TGTGCCAGCTCTCCACCGGGACAATATGCTGAGCAGTTC.

This clone was seen only a few times. Gene names and germline match the mouse. The CDR3 is cut off 1 residue early in the read; its end comes from the germline J gene. The J gene is TRBJ2-1, the V gene TRBV16; D may be TRBD1 or TRBD2 (5 bases each). Trimming stripped 5 bases from V and 1 base from J, with 6 bases between. Germline assignment: CDR1 SGHSA and CDR2 FRNQAP. The CDR3 sequence is 13 residues long. The CDR3: CASSRDNYAEQFF. CDR3 DNA, as far as it was read: TGTGCAAGCAGCCGGGACAACTATGCTGAGCAGTTC.

The table lists this clone with a few counts. Gene names are mouse gene names. The read stops 1 residue short of the end of the CDR3; the missing end is completed from the germline J gene. J is TRBJ2-7 and V is TRBV30, with a weak D call TRBD1 (5 bases). There are 12 residues in the CDR3. Germline lookup yields CDR1 SQVVS and CDR2 ANEGSEA. V was pared by 1 base and J by 4 bases, with 8 bases between. The CDR3 here is CSSRGGQYEQYF. The sequenced part of the CDR3 DNA is TGTAGTTCTAGAGGCGGACAATATGAACAGTAC. Filled out from reference TRBV30 and TRBJ2-7, the complete variable domain reads SVLLYQKPNRDICQSGTSLKIQCVADSQVVSMFWYQQFQEQSLMLMATANEGSEATYESGFTKDKFPISRPNLTFSTLTVNNARPGDSSIYFCSSRGGQYEQYFGPGTRLTVL.

Concerning this clone: Genes and germline are mouse. The CDR3 goes on 1 residue after the read ends, and that part is filled in from the germline J gene. The V gene is TRBV26, the J gene TRBJ2-7; D ambiguous. Trimming took off 2 bases at V and 0 bases at J, with 5 bases between the two ends. The CDR3 is 13 residues long. Germline values: CDR1 KGHPV, CDR2 FQNQEV (reference sequence). CDR3 in amino acids: CASSLDISYEQYF. The sequenced part of the CDR3 DNA is TGTGCCAGCAGTCTGGACATCTCCTATGAACAGTAC.

Details on this clone: Gene labels here are mouse ones. The read halts 1 residue ahead of the CDR3 end, with the missing end drawn from the germline J gene. The chain uses TRBV13-1 and TRBJ1-1; D remains ambiguous. CDR3 length: 13 residues. Trimming shortened V by 3 bases and J by 0 bases, and 6 bases separated the two germline ends. Per the germline V gene, CDR1 is NSHNY and CDR2 is SYGAGN. The covered CDR3 bases are TGTGCCAGCAGTGCCGGGACAAACACAGAAGTCTTC. It translates to CASSAGTNTEVF. The complete CDR3 protein is CASSAGTNTEVFF.

This clone was observed a few times. All gene names here are mouse names. The read stops 1 residue short of the end of the CDR3; the missing end is completed from the germline J gene. The chain couples TRBV29 to TRBJ1-4; D is perhaps TRBD1 (5 bases). The CDR3 runs to 16 residues. The germline V gene encodes CDR1 MSHET and CDR2 SYDVDS. V lost 2 bases, J lost 0 bases, and 10 bases lay in between. The sequenced part of the CDR3 DNA is TGTGCTAGCAGTTTACCTCGGACAATTTCCAACGAAAGATTATTT. Protein sequence: CASSLPRTISNERLF. From start to end, the CDR3 is CASSLPRTISNERLFF.

As for this clone: The gene symbols are mouse symbols. Read sequence stops 1 residue before the CDR3 end, and the germline J gene provides the missing end. V gene TRBV3 combines with J gene TRBJ2-5, with D perhaps matching TRBD1 (6 bases). Trimming stripped 1 base from V and 2 bases from J, with 7 bases between. The germline V gene has CDR1 SNHLY and CDR2 FYNGKV (reference sequence). The CDR3 is 14 amino acids. The DNA read from the CDR3 is TGTGCCAGCAGCTTAGGGGACATCCAAGACACCCAGTAC. Translated: CASSLGDIQDTQY. The full CDR3 protein reads CASSLGDIQDTQYF.

A remark on this clone: Gene and germline names: mouse. Read coverage stops 1 residue before the CDR3 terminus; the germline J gene supplies the remainder. V gene TRBV2 combines with J gene TRBJ2-1; TRBD1 agrees at 8 bases. Looked up from germline, CDR1 is LGHNA and CDR2 is YSYQKL. The CDR3 totals 17 residues. The trim removed 0 bases at V and 0 bases at J, leaving 4 bases unmatched. The DNA read from the CDR3 is TGTGCCAGCAGCCAAGATGAGGACAGGGATAACTATGCTGAGCAGTTC. Translation gives CASSQDEDRDNYAEQF. From start to end, the CDR3 is CASSQDEDRDNYAEQFF.

Details on this clone: Gene and germline names: mouse. Coverage ceases 1 residue before the CDR3 finishes, and the germline J gene fills in the end. The rearrangement links TRBV12-1 to TRBJ2-4, with D uncertain. Germline CDR1 SGHSN, CDR2 HYEKVE. Trimming took 0 bases from V and 1 from J, leaving 4 bases between them. CDR3 length: 13 residues. CDR3 bases read: TGTGCCAGCTCTCTCGAGGGTCAAAACACCTTGTAC. Amino acid sequence: CASSLEGQNTLY. The entire CDR3 sequence reads CASSLEGQNTLYF.

As for this clone: Gene names refer to mouse genes. Read coverage stops 1 residue before the CDR3 terminus; the germline J gene supplies the remainder. The rearrangement joins TRBV12-1 to TRBJ2-1, with 11 bases identical to TRBD2. V gave up 2 bases and J gave up 4 bases; unmatched junction bases: 0. Germline CDR1 SGHSN, CDR2 HYEKVE. This CDR3 has 14 residues. CDR3 residues: CASSRDWGYAEQFF. The CDR3 bases that were read are TGTGCCAGCTCTCGGGACTGGGGGTATGCTGAGCAGTTC. The full variable domain, in which reference TRBV12-1 and TRBJ2-1 provide the parts outside the CDR3, is DSGVVQSPRHIIKEKGGRSVLTCIPISGHSNVVWYQQTLGKELKFLIQHYEKVERDKGFLPSRFSVQQFDDYHSEMNMSALELEDSAMYFCASSRDWGYAEQFFGPGTRLTVL.

Of note for this clone: The genes and germline here are from mouse. The read terminates 1 residue ahead of where the CDR3 ends, so the germline J gene completes it. J is TRBJ1-6 and V is TRBV13-1, with D uncertain. TRBJ1-6 is labeled an ORF, and its function is uncertain. The germline V gene encodes CDR1 NSHNY and CDR2 SYGAGN. CDR3 length: 13 residues. V dropped 1 base and J dropped 6 bases, with 5 bases sitting between them. This CDR3 is CASSDIRNSPLYF. The CDR3 bases that were read are TGTGCCAGCAGTGATATCCGTAATTCGCCCCTCTAC.

The table lists this clone with a few counts. Any gene name here is a mouse gene name. With the read ending 1 residue before the CDR3 end, the germline J gene is used to fill in that end. This rearrangement joins TRBV3 to TRBJ2-7; 7 bases are shared with TRBD1. The length of the CDR3 is 14 residues. The V gene's germline CDR1 is SNHLY and CDR2 FYNGKV (reference sequence). The V gene end was trimmed by 1 base and the J gene end by 4 bases; junction bases not matched to a gene: 4. The CDR3 loop reads CASSLDRRGYEQYF. The sequenced part of the CDR3 DNA is TGTGCCAGCAGCTTAGATCGCAGGGGGTATGAACAGTAC.

As concerns this clone: The listed genes are named as in mouse. The observed sequence ends 1 residue before the CDR3 terminus, with the missing tail filled in from the germline J gene. This chain connects TRBV5 to TRBJ2-1; tentative D call: TRBD1 (6 bases). Germline CDR1 and CDR2: LGHNA and YNLKQL (reference sequence). The germline V and J ends were trimmed by 4 bases and 0 bases, with 10 bases remaining between them. The length of the CDR3 is 15 residues. The CDR3 sequence is CASSPWDNNYAEQFF. The sequenced part of the CDR3 DNA is TGTGCCAGCAGCCCCTGGGACAATAACTATGCTGAGCAGTTC.

For this clone: Gene names follow the mouse nomenclature. The missing CDR3 end, 1 residue past where the read stops, is filled in from the germline J gene. V usage is TRBV26 and J usage is TRBJ1-4; 10 positions match TRBD1. CDR3 length: 14 residues. In germline, CDR1 is KGHPV, CDR2 FQNQEV (reference sequence). The V and J ends lost 6 bases and 7 bases, in that order; junction bases with no gene match: 5. The CDR3 sequence: CASRLTGGFERLFF. The part of the CDR3 DNA that was read is TGTGCCAGCAGACTGACAGGGGGCTTCGAAAGATTATTT.